What follows are 2 T cell receptor beta chains derived from one specimen sequenced in a study of blood T cell repertoires in COVID-19. The table came from immunoSEQ multiplex PCR; TCRdb's copy has only in-frame clones and leaves some out. Seen here are 120,000 to 150,000 clones, approximately 85% observed once, and the top ten hold approximately 8%. Sequenced: peripheral blood. These receptors all come from a woman aged 55-69 years with COVID-19, enrolled during active disease.

The chain is built from TRBV7-9 and TRBJ1-2; D is ambiguous. Trimming took off 7 bases at V and 3 bases at J, with 18 bases between the two ends. The CDR3 is made up of 15 amino acids. The germline V gene encodes CDR1 SEHNR and CDR2 FQNEAQ (reference sequence). CDR3 nucleotides: TGTGCCAGCACCCGCTGGGAGGGCGAGGACTATGGCTACACCTTC. This gives the protein CASTRWEGEDYGYTF.

V usage is TRBV7-2 and J usage is TRBJ2-5, with D possibly being TRBD1 (5 bases). The CDR3 has 13 amino acids. The germline V gene has CDR1 SGHTA and CDR2 FQGNSA. V was pared by 5 bases and J by 1 base, with 8 bases between. This CDR3 is CASSPQVQETQYF. The CDR3 nucleotides read TGTGCCAGCAGCCCACAGGTCCAAGAGACCCAGTACTTC.